The 2 T cell receptor beta chains reported below all come from one sample, sequenced in a study of graft-versus-host responses after intestinal transplantation. Method: immunoSEQ multiplex PCR; TCRdb's copy keeps in-frame clones and lacks some. The table lists under 95,000 clones, around 80% of them singletons. For these receptors, no antigen is known. The material was unstimulated CD4+ T cells sorted from spleen or lymph node cells, obtained before intestinal transplant. The receptors were sampled from a human donor who received an intestinal transplant.

In this sample, this clone turned up once. J is TRBJ1-1 and V is TRBV2; TRBD1 matches at 7 bases. The CDR3 runs to 15 residues. Germline CDR1 and CDR2: SNHLY and FYNNEI. Trimming removed 6 bases from V and 5 bases from J; junction bases left unmatched: 12. The CDR3 loop reads CASRGDSYFRTEAFF. In DNA form, the CDR3 reads TGTGCCAGCAGGGGGGACAGCTACTTTAGGACTGAAGCTTTCTTT.

V usage is TRBV6-6 and J usage is TRBJ1-1, with D uncertain. Germline CDR1 MNHNY, CDR2 SVGAGI (reference sequence). This CDR3 region has 14 residues. V lost 0 bases and J 3 bases, leaving 8 bases between the germline ends. This chain's CDR3 is CASSYSSGYTEAFF. The CDR3 bases are TGTGCCAGCAGTTACTCGTCCGGGTACACTGAAGCTTTCTTT.